Included here is one TCR beta chain sequence, with context. The CDR3 runs to 16 residues. From germline, CDR1 is MGHRA and CDR2 YSYEKL. V lost 3 bases to trimming and J lost 4 bases; unmatched junction nucleotides: 4. In the 2 weeks before study entry, exposed participants met a COVID-19 case, which was PCR-confirmed or clinician-diagnosed. This record belongs to a study of blood T cell repertoires in COVID-19. Study summary: The United States, Italy and Spain were the sources of the acute and convalescent COVID-19 samples.

This table comes from immunoSEQ multiplex PCR, and its TCRdb copy is limited to in-frame clones, with some not included. The sample comprises 150,000 or so clones, around 90% of which are singletons, and roughly 4% rests with the top ten. The material sequenced was PBMCs or T cells enriched from blood (not recorded which). This receptor was identified in a woman aged 40 to 50 who had been exposed to COVID-19. The V gene is TRBV4-1, the J gene TRBJ2-1; 12 bases map to TRBD2. The DNA for the CDR3 is TGCGCCAGCAGCCAGCTACTAGCGGGAGGTTACAATGAGCAGTTCTTC. This translates into CASSQLLAGGYNEQFF.